This T cell receptor (beta chain) was identified during a study of blood T cells in healthy people across ages. Study-wide findings and caveats: Long-lived donors had more naive CD4+ cells and higher diversity than aged donors. Older individuals had lower TCR beta diversity per million T cells (the decline was roughly linear). PBMCs went unsorted, and a conclusive naive versus antigen-experienced comparison was therefore prevented.

Peripheral blood from each donor was collected in a volume of 9.5 to 10 milliliters. Remarks on this clonotype: Its antigen is undetermined.

Alongside a J-beta primer mix, a sample-barcoded 5' primer served in a second PCR lasting roughly 7 to 11 cycles. TCRdb re-derived calls from the 5' RACE reads in MiXCR, one entry per CDR3 protein. Of about 1.4 million distinct CDR3 sequences in the sample, 45% to 70% are singletons; the top ten hold over 5.5%. The receptor was isolated from a man between 18 and 29 years old in good health. The source material was blood.

The CDR3 sequence is CASSLGGTVGMSYNEQFF. As DNA, the CDR3 is TGTGCCAGCAGTTTAGGGGGGACAGTAGGAATGTCCTACAATGAGCAGTTCTTC. The V gene is TRBV27, the J gene TRBJ2-1; D may be TRBD1 (7 bases). CDR3 size: 18 residues. The germline V gene has CDR1 MNHEY and CDR2 SMNVEV (reference sequence). Trimming cost V 2 bases and J 1 base, with 18 bases left between them.